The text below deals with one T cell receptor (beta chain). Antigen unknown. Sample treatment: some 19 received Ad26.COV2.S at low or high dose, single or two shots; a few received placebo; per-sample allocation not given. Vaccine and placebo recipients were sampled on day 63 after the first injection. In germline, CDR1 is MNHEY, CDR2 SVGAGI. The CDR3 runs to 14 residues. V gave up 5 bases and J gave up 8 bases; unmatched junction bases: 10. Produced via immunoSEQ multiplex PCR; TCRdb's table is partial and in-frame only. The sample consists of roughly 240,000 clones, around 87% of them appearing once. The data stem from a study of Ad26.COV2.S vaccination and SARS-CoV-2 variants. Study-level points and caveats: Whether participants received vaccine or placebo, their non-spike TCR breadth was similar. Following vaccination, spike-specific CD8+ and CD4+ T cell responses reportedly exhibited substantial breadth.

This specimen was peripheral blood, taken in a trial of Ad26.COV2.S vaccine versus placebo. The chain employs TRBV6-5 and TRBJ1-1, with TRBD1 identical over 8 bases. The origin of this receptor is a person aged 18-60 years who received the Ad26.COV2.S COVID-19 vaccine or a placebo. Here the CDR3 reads CASSNRRGPLEAFF. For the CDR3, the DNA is TGTGCCAGCAGTAACCGCAGGGGGCCGCTGGAAGCTTTCTTT.